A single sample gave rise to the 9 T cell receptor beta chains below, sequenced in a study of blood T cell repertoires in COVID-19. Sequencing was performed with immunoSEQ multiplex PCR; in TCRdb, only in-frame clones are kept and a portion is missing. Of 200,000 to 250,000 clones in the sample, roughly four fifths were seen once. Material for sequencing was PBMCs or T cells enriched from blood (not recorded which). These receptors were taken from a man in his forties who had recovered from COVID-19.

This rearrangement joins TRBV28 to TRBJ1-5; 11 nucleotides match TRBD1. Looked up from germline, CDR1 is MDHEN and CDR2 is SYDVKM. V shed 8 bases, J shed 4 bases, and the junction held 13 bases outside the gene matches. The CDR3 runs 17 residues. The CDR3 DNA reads TGTGCCAGCGGGGTTATGGGACAGGGGGTAGCGAATCAGCCCCAGCATTTT. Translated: CASGVMGQGVANQPQHF.

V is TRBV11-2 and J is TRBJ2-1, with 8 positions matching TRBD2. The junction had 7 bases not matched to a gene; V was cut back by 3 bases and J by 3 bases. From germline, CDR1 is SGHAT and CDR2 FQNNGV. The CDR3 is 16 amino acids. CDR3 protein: CASSFKAGEGYNEQFF. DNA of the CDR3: TGTGCCAGCAGCTTCAAAGCGGGAGAAGGCTACAATGAGCAGTTCTTC. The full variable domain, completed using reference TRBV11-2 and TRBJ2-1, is EAGVAQSPRYKIIEKRQSVAFWCNPISGHATLYWYQQILGQGPKLLIQFQNNGVVDDSQLPKDRFSAERLKGVDSTLKIQPAKLEDSAVYLCASSFKAGEGYNEQFFGPGTRLTVL.

In DNA form, the CDR3 reads TGTGCCAGCTCACCAAATGACTTTGCCGGCTACACCTTC. It yields the protein CASSPNDFAGYTF. This chain connects TRBV18 to TRBJ1-2, with D hard to call. The V end was cut by 2 bases, the J end by 8 bases, with 12 bases between. This CDR3 is built from 13 residues. CDR1 and CDR2 from the germline V gene are KGHSH and LQKENI.

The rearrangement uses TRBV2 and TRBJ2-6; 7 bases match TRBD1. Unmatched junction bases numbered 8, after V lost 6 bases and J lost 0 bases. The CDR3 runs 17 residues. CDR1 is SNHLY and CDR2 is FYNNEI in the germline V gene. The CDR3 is CASRSGQVSSGANVLTF. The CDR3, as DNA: TGTGCCAGCAGATCTGGACAGGTTTCCTCTGGGGCCAACGTCCTGACTTTC.

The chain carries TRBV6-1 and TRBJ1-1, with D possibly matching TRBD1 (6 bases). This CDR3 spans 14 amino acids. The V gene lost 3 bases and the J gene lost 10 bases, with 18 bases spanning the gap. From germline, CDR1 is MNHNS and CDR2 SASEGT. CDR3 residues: CASSESGERIGAFF. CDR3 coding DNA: TGTGCCAGCAGTGAGTCAGGGGAGCGGATAGGAGCTTTCTTT.

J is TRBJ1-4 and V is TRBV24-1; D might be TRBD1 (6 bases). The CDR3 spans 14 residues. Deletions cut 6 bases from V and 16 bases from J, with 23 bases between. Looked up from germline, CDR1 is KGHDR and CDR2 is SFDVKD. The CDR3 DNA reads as TGTGCCACCAGTAAGGCCCTAAACTCAAAAGGGGGGTTTTTT. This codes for CATSKALNSKGGFF.

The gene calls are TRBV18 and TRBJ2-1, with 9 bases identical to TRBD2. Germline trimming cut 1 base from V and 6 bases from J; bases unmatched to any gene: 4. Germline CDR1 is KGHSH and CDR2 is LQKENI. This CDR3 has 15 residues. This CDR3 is CASSPRLAEANEQFF. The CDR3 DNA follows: TGTGCCAGCTCACCACGACTAGCGGAGGCCAATGAGCAGTTCTTC.

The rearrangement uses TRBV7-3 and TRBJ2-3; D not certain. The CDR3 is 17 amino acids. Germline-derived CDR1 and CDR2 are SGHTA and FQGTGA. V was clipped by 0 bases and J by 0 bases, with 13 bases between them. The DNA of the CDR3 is TGTGCCAGCAGCTTAACAGGAGCAGTCACTAGCACAGATACGCAGTATTTT. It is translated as CASSLTGAVTSTDTQYF.

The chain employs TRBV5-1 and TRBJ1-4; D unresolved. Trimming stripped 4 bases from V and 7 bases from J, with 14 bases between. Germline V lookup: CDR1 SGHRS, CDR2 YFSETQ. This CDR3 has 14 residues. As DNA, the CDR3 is TGCGCCAGCAGCCCCATGGGAGGCAGTGAAAAACTGTTTTTT. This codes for CASSPMGGSEKLFF.